The T cell receptor beta chain under discussion was sequenced for a study of human T cells and chemical hapten exposure. Turning to the study itself: Patients additionally received therapeutic doses of diphenylcyclopropenone on the scalp once a week, and this continued throughout the approximately 25-week study. DPC (0.01%) was patch tested on the upper back and read at 6 days.

TCRdb analysed the RACE reads with MiXCR anew, one entry per CDR3 protein. The data show fewer than 40,000 distinct CDR3 sequences, about 13% seen once. Germline lookup yields CDR1 KGHSH and CDR2 LQKENI. The CDR3 sequence is 16 residues long. Trimming pared 0 bases from V and 6 bases from J, leaving 16 bases between. The time point here: patch test 3, about 24 weeks after DPC sensitization. Treatment of the sample: therapeutic diphenylcyclopropenone sensitization with weekly scalp DPC. Someone pulled total RNA out of unfractionated whole blood. V gene TRBV18 combines with J gene TRBJ2-3; D might be TRBD1 (5 bases). The source of this sequence is a woman in her 40s with alopecia areata. Some clones in this sample may be carry-over from other donors' samples. The source was whole blood, collected in connection with sensitization to the hapten diphenylcyclopropenone (DPC). The CDR3 is CASSPPSSGRQDTQYF. As DNA, the CDR3 is TGTGCCAGCTCACCACCGTCCTCCGGCCGACAGGATACGCAGTATTTT.